This T cell receptor (beta chain) was identified in a study of Ad26.COV2.S vaccination and SARS-CoV-2 variants. For the study at large: The Ad26.COV2.S arm of the COV1001 trial was where the donor was placed.

V was clipped by 4 bases and J by 1 base, with 15 bases between them. This CDR3 contains 16 residues. Germline V gene data show CDR1 as MNHNS and CDR2 as SASEGT. Sequenced by immunoSEQ multiplex PCR; TCRdb stores in-frame clones only, minus some. The data contain roughly 350,000 clones, about 85% of them seen just once; the ten biggest clones take up approximately 5.9%. Regarding treatment: approximately 18 received Ad26.COV2.S at low or high dose, single or two shots; five or six received placebo; per-sample allocation not given. Material that was analyzed had been drawn on day 63 after the first vaccine or placebo injection.

The TCR sequence derives from a person between 18 and 60 years old who received the Ad26.COV2.S COVID-19 vaccine or a placebo. This sample comprised peripheral blood, obtained in a trial of Ad26.COV2.S vaccine versus placebo. The J gene is TRBJ2-3, the V gene TRBV6-1; D might be TRBD2 (5 bases). In DNA, the CDR3 is TGTGCCAGCAGTGCTGGACCCACGGAGGGCACAGATACGCAGTATTTT. Translating it yields CASSAGPTEGTDTQYF.